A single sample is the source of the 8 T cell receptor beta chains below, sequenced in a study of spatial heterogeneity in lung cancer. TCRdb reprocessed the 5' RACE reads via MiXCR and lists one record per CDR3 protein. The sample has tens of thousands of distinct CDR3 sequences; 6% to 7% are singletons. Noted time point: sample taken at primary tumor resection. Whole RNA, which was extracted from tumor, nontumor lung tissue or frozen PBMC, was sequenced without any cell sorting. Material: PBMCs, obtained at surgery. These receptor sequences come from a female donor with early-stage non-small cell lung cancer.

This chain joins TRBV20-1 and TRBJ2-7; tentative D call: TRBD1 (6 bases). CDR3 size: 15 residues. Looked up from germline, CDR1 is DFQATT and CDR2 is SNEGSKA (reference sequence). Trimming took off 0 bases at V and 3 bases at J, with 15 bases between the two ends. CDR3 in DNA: TGCAGTGCTAGAGACTCCACAGGGCCCGGCTACGAGCAGTACTTC. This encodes CSARDSTGPGYEQYF.

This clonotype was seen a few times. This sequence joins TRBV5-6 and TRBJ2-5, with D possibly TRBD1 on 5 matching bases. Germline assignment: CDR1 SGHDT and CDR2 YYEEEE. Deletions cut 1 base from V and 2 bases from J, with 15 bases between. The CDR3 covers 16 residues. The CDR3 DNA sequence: TGTGCCAGCAGCTTGAGGGCAGGGTCACATCAAGAGACCCAGTACTTC. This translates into CASSLRAGSHQETQYF.

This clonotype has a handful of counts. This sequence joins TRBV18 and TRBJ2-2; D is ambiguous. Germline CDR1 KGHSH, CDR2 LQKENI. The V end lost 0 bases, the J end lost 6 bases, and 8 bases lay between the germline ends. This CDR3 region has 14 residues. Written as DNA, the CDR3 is TGTGCCAGCTCACCACCTGTGCCCCCCGGGGAGCTGTTTTTT. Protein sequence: CASSPPVPPGELFF.

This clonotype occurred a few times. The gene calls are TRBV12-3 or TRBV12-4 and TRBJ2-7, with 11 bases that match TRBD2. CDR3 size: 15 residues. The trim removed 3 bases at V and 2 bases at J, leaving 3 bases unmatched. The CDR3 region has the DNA TGTGCCAGCAGTTTCACTAGCGGGGGAACCTACGAGCAGTACTTC. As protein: CASSFTSGGTYEQYF.

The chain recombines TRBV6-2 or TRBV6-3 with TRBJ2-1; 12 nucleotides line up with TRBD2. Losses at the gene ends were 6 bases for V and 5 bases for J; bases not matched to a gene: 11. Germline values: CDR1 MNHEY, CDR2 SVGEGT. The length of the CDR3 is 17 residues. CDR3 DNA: TGTGCCAGCAGAACTTACCGACTAGCGGGAGAACACAATGAGCAGTTCTTC. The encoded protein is CASRTYRLAGEHNEQFF.

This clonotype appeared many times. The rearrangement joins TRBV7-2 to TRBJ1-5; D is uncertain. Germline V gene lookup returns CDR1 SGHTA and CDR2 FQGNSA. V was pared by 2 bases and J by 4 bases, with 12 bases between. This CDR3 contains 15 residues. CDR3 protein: CASSLYERLNQPQHF. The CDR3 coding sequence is TGTGCCAGCAGCTTATACGAACGCCTGAATCAGCCCCAGCATTTT.

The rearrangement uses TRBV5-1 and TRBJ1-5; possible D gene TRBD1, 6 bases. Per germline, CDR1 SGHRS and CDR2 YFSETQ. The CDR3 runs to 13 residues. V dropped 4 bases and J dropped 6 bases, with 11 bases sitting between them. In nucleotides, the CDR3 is TGCGCCAGCAGCCCAGGGGATGGTCAGCCCCAGCATTTT. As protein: CASSPGDGQPQHF.

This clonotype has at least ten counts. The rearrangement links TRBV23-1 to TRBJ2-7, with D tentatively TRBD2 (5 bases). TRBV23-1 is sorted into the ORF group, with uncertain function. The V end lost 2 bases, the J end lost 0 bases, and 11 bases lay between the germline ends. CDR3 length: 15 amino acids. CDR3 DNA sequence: TGCGCCAGCAGTCAAGCCCCAGGACTCTCCTACGAGCAGTACTTC. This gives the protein CASSQAPGLSYEQYF.